Each of the 5 T cell receptor beta chains below was sequenced from the same sample in a study of cytomegalovirus exposure and HLA in healthy donors. PCR was performed using 60 Vbeta and 13 Jbeta primers. Only in-frame clones appear in the TCRdb table, and some are missing; sequencing was by immunoSEQ multiplex PCR. The sample has 120,000 or so clones, 75% to 85% seen once. Sequencing input: PBMCs. The receptor source for this set is a woman between 45 and 65 years old in good health and CMV-seropositive.

The V and J genes are TRBV7-8 and TRBJ2-5, with TRBD2 identical over 7 bases. Germline CDR1 reads SGHVS; CDR2 reads FQNEAQ. This CDR3 contains 14 residues. The junction had 5 bases not matched to a gene; V was cut back by 2 bases and J by 5 bases. The CDR3 protein is CASSLSGVGETQYF. CDR3 nucleotide sequence: TGTGCCAGCAGCTTAAGCGGGGTGGGGGAGACCCAGTACTTC.

This chain joins TRBV7-6 and TRBJ2-3, with 10 bases fitting TRBD1. The CDR3 loop spans 18 amino acids. V gave up 1 base and J gave up 1 base; unmatched junction bases: 8. Germline CDR1 reads SGHVS; CDR2 reads FNYEAQ. CDR3 sequence reads: CASSLGYGGTGGTDTQYF. DNA of the CDR3: TGTGCCAGCAGCTTAGGGTACGGAGGGACAGGGGGCACAGATACGCAGTATTTT.

This chain joins TRBV7-2 and TRBJ1-4, with D tentatively TRBD1 (5 bases). Trimming pared 1 base from V and 4 bases from J, leaving 16 bases between. This CDR3 contains 17 residues. From germline, CDR1 is SGHTA and CDR2 FQGNSA. CDR3 sequence: CASSLGPPGGVNEKLFF. The CDR3 DNA reads TGTGCCAGCAGCTTAGGCCCTCCCGGGGGAGTTAATGAAAAACTGTTTTTT.

This clone showed up just once. One end of the junction does not line up with germline, which may come from a read error. The chain uses TRBV4-1 and TRBJ1-1; TRBD1 might be the D (6 bases). From germline, CDR1 is MGHRA and CDR2 YSYEKL. This CDR3 has 14 amino acids. Written as DNA, the CDR3 is TGCGCCAGCAGCTTCGGACAGACGAACACTGAATCTTTCTTT. This sequence encodes CASSFGQTNTESFF.

This rearrangement joins TRBV7-2 to TRBJ1-4; D gene ambiguous. The germline V gene has CDR1 SGHTA and CDR2 FQGNSA. The CDR3 has 16 amino acids. Trimming cost V 5 bases and J 2 bases, with 15 bases left between them. CDR3: CASSPETGRTNEKLFF. In DNA form, the CDR3 reads TGTGCCAGCAGCCCCGAGACGGGTCGCACTAATGAAAAACTGTTTTTT. Together with reference TRBV7-2 and TRBJ1-4, the CDR3 gives the full variable domain: GAGVSQSPSNKVTEKGKDVELRCDPISGHTALYWYRQSLGQGLEFLIYFQGNSAPDKSGLPSDRFSAERTGGSVSTLTIQRTQQEDSAVYLCASSPETGRTNEKLFFGSGTQLSVL.